What follows describes a single TCR beta chain. Primers for the PCR totalled 60 Vbeta and 13 Jbeta. TCRdb's copy holds only in-frame clones and misses some; the assay was immunoSEQ multiplex PCR. There are roughly 120,000 clones in the sample; about 80% occur only once, and roughly an eighth lies in the top ten. These data are taken from a study of cytomegalovirus exposure and HLA in healthy donors. Trimming cost V 0 bases and J 5 bases, with 12 bases left between them. This CDR3 contains 15 residues. Germline lookup yields CDR1 SGHRS and CDR2 YFSETQ. This clonotype was obtained from a young man in good health and CMV-seropositive. The gene calls are TRBV5-1 and TRBJ2-1, with a possible D match to TRBD2 (7 bases). Sequencing was performed on PBMCs. CDR3 protein: CASSLGGGAHNEQFF. The DNA of the CDR3 is TGCGCCAGCAGCTTGGGGGGGGGCGCACACAATGAGCAGTTCTTC.